This T cell receptor (beta chain) was captured by sequencing in a study of T-cell reconstitution after alpha-beta-depleted transplantation in children. In regard to this clonotype: The antigen is undetermined.

The library targeted TCRbeta and was prepared with unique molecular identifiers. Via MiXCR, TCRdb re-called the PCR reads, giving one row per CDR3 protein. Among almost 250,000 distinct CDR3 sequences listed, about 23% were seen once. Whole-study findings and limits: Alpha-beta T cells present about two months after transplant were reported to originate from several hundred expanded graft clones. It was newly produced T cells that mostly accounted for T-cell counts and diversity one year after transplant.

The sequencing used PBMCs, collected before TCRalphabeta/CD19-depleted stem cell transplant. The receptor's source is a girl aged 2 to 9 with Fanconi anemia, due to receive a stem cell transplant.

The CDR3 is CSSDQHPGTDTQYF. The CDR3 DNA sequence: TGCAGCTCTGACCAACATCCAGGCACAGATACGCAGTATTTT. This chain joins TRBV29-1 and TRBJ2-3, with no clear D. The CDR3 extends over 14 amino acids. Germline CDR1 reads SQVTM; CDR2 reads ANQGSEA. Trimming left V 8 bases short and J 1 base short, with 16 bases between.